This entry is about one T cell receptor (beta chain). Its target is unknown. Other DNA sequences in this specimen translate into the identical CDR3. These data originate in a study of T cell responses to AZD1222 COVID-19 vaccine. Study results and limitations: Spike-wide coverage was observed for vaccine-associated CD4 TCRs, with dominant responses at 160-218 and 743-854.

The CDR3 is made up of 13 amino acids. Looked up from germline, CDR1 is LNHDA and CDR2 is SQIVND (reference sequence). V was pared by 7 bases and J by 0 bases, with 8 bases between. Measured with immunoSEQ multiplex PCR; TCRdb has only the in-frame clones, and not every one. The table has under 110,000 clones, 87% seen once. The sample was peripheral blood, taken on day 0 of AZD1222 vaccination. V usage is TRBV19 and J usage is TRBJ2-3; D is perhaps TRBD2 (6 bases). The source of this sequence is an adult in good health. The CDR3 is CASNRGSTDTQYF. The DNA of the CDR3 is TGTGCCAGTAATCGGGGGAGCACAGATACGCAGTATTTT.